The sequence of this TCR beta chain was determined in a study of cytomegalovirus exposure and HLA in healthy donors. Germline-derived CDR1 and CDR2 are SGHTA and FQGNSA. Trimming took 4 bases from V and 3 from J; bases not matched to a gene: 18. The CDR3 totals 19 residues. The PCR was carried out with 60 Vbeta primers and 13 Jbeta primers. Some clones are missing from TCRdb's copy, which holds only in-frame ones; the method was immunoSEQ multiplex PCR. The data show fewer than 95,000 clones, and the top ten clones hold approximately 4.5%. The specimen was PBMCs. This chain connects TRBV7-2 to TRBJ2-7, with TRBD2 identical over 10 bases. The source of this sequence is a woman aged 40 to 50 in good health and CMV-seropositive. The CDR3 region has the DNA TGTGCCAGCAGCTCGCCTTCCCGCTCAAGCGGGGGGGACCGCTACGAGCAGTACTTC. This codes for CASSSPSRSSGGDRYEQYF.